Sequencing of this TCR beta chain was carried out in a study of blood T cell repertoires in COVID-19. Overall study: Acute and convalescent COVID-19 samples came from the United States, Italy and Spain. From T cells, B-cell-depleted T cells, or PBMCs came the material, which was cDNA or gDNA.

TCRdb's table, derived via immunoSEQ multiplex PCR, lists solely in-frame clones and lacks some. This sample yields a few hundred thousand clones, of which 88% are seen a single time; roughly 4% belongs to the top ten. The CDR3 sequence is 15 residues long. Per the germline V gene, CDR1 is SGHVS and CDR2 is FQNEAQ. V lost 5 bases, J lost 3 bases, and 13 bases lay in between. The origin of this receptor is a man aged 60 to 75 who had recovered from COVID-19. The J gene is TRBJ2-2, the V gene TRBV7-8; maybe TRBD2 (7 bases). The sample comprised peripheral blood. CDR3 DNA: TGTGCCAGCAGCCAAGGGGGGGCGGACACCGGGGAGCTGTTTTTT. Protein product: CASSQGGADTGELFF.